These 31 T cell receptor beta chains originate from one sample sequenced in a study of identical twins. MiXCR was run by TCRdb on the 5' RACE reads, yielding one entry per CDR3 protein. The sample carries hundreds of thousands of distinct CDR3 sequences, approximately 7.8% recorded once. These sequences were also reported in another study, on yellow fever vaccine responses in identical twins.

Input material: CD8+ T cells sorted from blood. These TCRs come from a woman aged 18 to 35 in good health.

The rearrangement joins TRBV12-3 or TRBV12-4 to TRBJ2-7; D is possibly TRBD2 (5 bases). Trimming removed 2 bases from V and 7 bases from J, with 9 bases in between. The CDR3 has 12 amino acids. In DNA, the CDR3 is TGTGCCAGCAGTTTATCGGGGTTAGAGCAGTACTTC. Translation: CASSLSGLEQYF.

This clonotype has only a few counts. CDR3 sequence: CASSQTVLNTEAFF. The CDR3, as DNA: TGTGCCAGCAGCCAGACTGTCCTGAACACTGAAGCTTTCTTT. V usage is TRBV7-9 and J usage is TRBJ1-1; D gene uncertain. Germline V gene lookup returns CDR1 SEHNR and CDR2 FQNEAQ (reference sequence). Trimming removed 5 bases from V and 0 bases from J, with 10 bases in between. The CDR3 runs 14 residues.

This clonotype was seen a few times. The rearrangement joins TRBV9 to TRBJ2-7; TRBD1 matches 7 bases. CDR1 and CDR2 from the germline V gene are SGDLS and YYNGEE. The V and J ends lost 3 bases and 8 bases, in that order; junction bases with no gene match: 5. This CDR3 has 12 residues. CDR3 amino acids: CASSEGGAQQYF. The CDR3 DNA is TGTGCCAGCAGCGAAGGGGGCGCGCAGCAGTACTTC.

The V and J genes are TRBV6-5 and TRBJ2-3; perhaps TRBD2 as D (6 bases). This CDR3 has 15 amino acids. Germline CDR1 is MNHEY and CDR2 is SVGAGI. The germline V and J ends were trimmed by 0 bases and 4 bases, with 11 bases remaining between them. CDR3 protein: CASSYSPRESDTQYF. The CDR3, as DNA: TGTGCCAGCAGTTACTCGCCCCGGGAGTCAGATACGCAGTATTTT.

This clonotype appeared many times. The chain recombines TRBV11-2 with TRBJ1-3, with D maybe TRBD1 (6 bases). CDR3 length: 15 amino acids. Germline V gene sequence: CDR1 SGHAT, CDR2 FQNNGV. Trimming took off 5 bases at V and 4 bases at J, with 15 bases between the two ends. The CDR3 spells CASSTLQGPGNTIYF. The CDR3 nucleotides read TGTGCCAGCAGCACCTTACAGGGCCCAGGAAACACCATATATTTT.

This clonotype has ten or more counts. The chain carries TRBV12-3 or TRBV12-4 and TRBJ2-7; 10 positions agree with TRBD1. The CDR3 runs 16 residues. V lost 5 bases to trimming and J lost 0 bases; unmatched junction nucleotides: 7. The CDR3 sequence: CASSPRTGGISYEQYF. In nucleotides, the CDR3 is TGTGCCAGCAGTCCTAGGACAGGGGGGATCTCCTACGAGCAGTACTTC.

J is TRBJ2-1 and V is TRBV27; the match to TRBD2 covers 9 bases. This CDR3 is 13 amino acids long. The trim removed 2 bases at V and 10 bases at J, leaving 3 bases unmatched. Germline CDR1 is MNHEY and CDR2 is SMNVEV (reference sequence). CDR3 DNA: TGTGCCAGCAGTTTAGGACTAGCGTGGGAGCAGTTCTTC. Translated, it gives CASSLGLAWEQFF.

The rearrangement links TRBV4-2 to TRBJ2-3, with D possibly being TRBD1 or TRBD2 (5 bases each). CDR3 length: 13 residues. V was clipped by 1 base and J by 4 bases, with 6 bases between them. CDR1 is LGHNA and CDR2 is YNFKEQ in the germline V gene. The CDR3 sequence is CASSQVGADTQYF. CDR3 in DNA: TGTGCCAGCAGCCAAGTGGGGGCAGATACGCAGTATTTT.

Many counts were recorded for this clonotype. This chain uses TRBV15 with TRBJ2-7; D remains unclear. This CDR3 region has 14 residues. The V gene lost 0 bases and the J gene lost 0 bases, with 6 bases spanning the gap. Germline V lookup: CDR1 LNHNV, CDR2 YYDKDF (reference sequence). The CDR3 loop reads CATSRDRSSYEQYV. CDR3 DNA sequence: TGTGCCACCAGCAGAGACAGGAGCTCCTACGAGCAGTACGTC.

The chain recombines TRBV5-1 with TRBJ2-1; D may be TRBD1 (6 bases). From germline, CDR1 is SGHRS and CDR2 YFSETQ. This CDR3 has 14 amino acids. Trimming removed 0 bases at V and 7 bases at J, with 11 bases between. This chain's CDR3 is CASSLGRTANEQFF. The CDR3 bases are TGCGCCAGCAGCTTGGGGAGGACAGCTAATGAGCAGTTCTTC.

Many counts were recorded for this clonotype. The chain has TRBV11-2 and TRBJ2-1; possible D gene TRBD2, 6 bases. The CDR3 is 15 amino acids. V was pared by 3 bases and J by 4 bases, with 13 bases between. Germline V gene data show CDR1 as SGHAT and CDR2 as FQNNGV. The CDR3 region is CASSLSSGGYNEQFF. The CDR3 region has the DNA TGTGCCAGCAGCTTGAGTAGCGGCGGATACAATGAGCAGTTCTTC.

The chain links TRBV6-1 to TRBJ2-2; the D gene is possibly TRBD2 (6 bases). The V end was cut by 5 bases, the J end by 3 bases, with 16 bases between. The CDR3 sequence is 16 residues long. CDR1 is MNHNS and CDR2 is SASEGT in the germline V gene. CDR3 nucleotide sequence: TGTGCCAGCAGTACATACAGAAGGAGGGACACCGGGGAGCTGTTTTTT. Translating it yields CASSTYRRRDTGELFF.

This chain uses TRBV29-1 with TRBJ2-7, with D unclear. Per the germline V gene, CDR1 is SQVTM and CDR2 is ANQGSEA. Trimming shortened V by 7 bases and J by 1 base, and 17 bases separated the two germline ends. There are 14 residues in the CDR3. In DNA, the CDR3 is TGCAGCGCTGCCAGCATCAACAGATCCTACGAGCAGTACTTC. Translated, it gives CSAASINRSYEQYF.

This clonotype has just a few counts. This rearrangement joins TRBV9 to TRBJ2-5; 12 positions match TRBD1. Germline V gene lookup returns CDR1 SGDLS and CDR2 YYNGEE. The CDR3 loop spans 15 amino acids. V gave up 2 bases and J gave up 5 bases; unmatched junction bases: 4. In DNA, the CDR3 is TGTGCCAGCAGCGTTGGGACAGGGGGCTTGGAGACCCAGTACTTC. This sequence encodes CASSVGTGGLETQYF.

This clonotype was found a few times. CDR3 nucleotides: TGTGCCAGCAGCGTAAATGACAAGATGCACGAGCAGTACTTC. It codes for CASSVNDKMHEQYF. The chain is built from TRBV9 and TRBJ2-7; D is ambiguous. V dropped 1 base and J dropped 5 bases, with 13 bases sitting between them. This CDR3 region has 14 residues. CDR1 is SGDLS and CDR2 is YYNGEE in the germline V gene.

The V gene is TRBV29-1, the J gene TRBJ2-5, with TRBD2 identical over 7 bases. This CDR3 has 15 amino acids. Unmatched junction bases numbered 9, after V lost 0 bases and J lost 5 bases. Germline-derived CDR1 and CDR2 are SQVTM and ANQGSEA. CDR3 DNA: TGCAGCGTTGAAGATCGGGGCGGGGGTAGGGAGACCCAGTACTTC. Translation: CSVEDRGGGRETQYF. Together with reference TRBV29-1 and TRBJ2-5, the CDR3 gives the full variable domain: SAVISQKPSRDICQRGTSLTIQCQVDSQVTMMFWYRQQPGQSLTLIATANQGSEATYESGFVIDKFPISRPNLTFSTLTVSNMSPEDSSIYLCSVEDRGGGRETQYFGPGTRLLVL.

This clonotype has only a few counts. The V and J genes are TRBV20-1 and TRBJ2-1; D not resolved. This CDR3 spans 14 amino acids. Germline CDR1 is DFQATT and CDR2 is SNEGSKA (reference sequence). Trimming left V 0 bases short and J 3 bases short, with 9 bases between. The CDR3 is CSARDLVLYNEQFF. DNA for the CDR3: TGCAGTGCTAGAGATCTAGTCCTCTACAATGAGCAGTTCTTC.

The gene calls are TRBV29-1 and TRBJ2-7; D is possibly TRBD1 (6 bases). CDR1 and CDR2 (germline): SQVTM, ANQGSEA. This CDR3 region has 11 residues. V was trimmed by 6 bases and J by 6 bases, leaving 12 bases between them. The CDR3 here is CSVATGSEQYV. CDR3 in DNA: TGCAGCGTCGCGACAGGCAGCGAGCAGTACGTC.

This clonotype was counted at least ten times. The chain combines TRBV12-3 or TRBV12-4 with TRBJ2-5; 7 nucleotides line up with TRBD1. The CDR3 consists of 13 residues. With 2 bases clipped from V and 4 bases from J, the junction kept 1 base outside the gene matches. The CDR3 here is CASSLTGAETQYF. CDR3 DNA: TGTGCCAGCAGTTTAACAGGGGCAGAGACCCAGTACTTC.

This clonotype came up a few times. The V call is TRBV7-9, the J call TRBJ1-1; 7 bases map to TRBD1. The CDR3 runs to 15 residues. The V gene's germline CDR1 is SEHNR and CDR2 FQNEAQ (reference sequence). V dropped 10 bases and J dropped 5; count of bases not matched to a gene: 16. This chain's CDR3 is CATTLVRGLLTEAFF. The CDR3 coding sequence is TGTGCCACCACACTAGTAAGGGGGCTGTTGACTGAAGCTTTCTTT.

This clonotype showed up many times. J is TRBJ2-2 and V is TRBV7-3; D is undetermined. Germline CDR1 is SGHTA and CDR2 is FQGTGA. Trimming cost V 1 base and J 5 bases, with 8 bases left between them. CDR3 length: 14 amino acids. The CDR3 nucleotides read TGTGCCAGCAGCTTAATGGGATTAACCGGGGAGCTGTTTTTT. Amino acids: CASSLMGLTGELFF.

The chain links TRBV2 to TRBJ2-2, with TRBD2 matching 11 bases. V shed 7 bases and J 7 bases; nucleotides not matched to a gene: 11. The germline gives CDR1 SNHLY, CDR2 FYNNEI. This CDR3 is built from 16 residues. The CDR3 nucleotides are TGTGCCAGCACTCAACTAGCGGGAGAACTTAACGGGGAGCTGTTTTTT. Protein: CASTQLAGELNGELFF.

This rearrangement joins TRBV2 to TRBJ2-1; D not certain. The CDR3 contains 12 residues. Germline values: CDR1 SNHLY, CDR2 FYNNEI. V lost 7 bases and J 5 bases, leaving 9 bases between the germline ends. The CDR3 DNA reads as TGTGCCAGCACCCAGCTCGACAATGAGCAGTTCTTC. As protein: CASTQLDNEQFF.

This clonotype turned up a few times. CDR3 DNA sequence: TGTGCCAGCACCCCGTACTCCTACAATGAGCAGTTCTTC. Encoded protein: CASTPYSYNEQFF. This chain uses TRBV25-1 with TRBJ2-1; D not resolved. From germline, CDR1 is MGHDK and CDR2 SYGVNS. Deletions cut 7 bases from V and 0 bases from J, with 7 bases between. CDR3 length: 13 amino acids.

This clonotype came up many times. The junction departs from germline at one end; a sequencing error may be responsible. This chain's CDR3 is CASSGTRVLF. The CDR3 region has the DNA TGTGCCAGCAGCGGGACTAGAGTCCTCTTC. The J gene is TRBJ2-1, the V gene TRBV9, with 7 bases matching TRBD2. Germline V gene data show CDR1 as SGDLS and CDR2 as YYNGEE. This CDR3 region has 10 residues.

This clonotype was observed a handful of times. This chain uses TRBV27 with TRBJ2-5, with no clear D. Per germline, CDR1 MNHEY and CDR2 SMNVEV (reference sequence). This CDR3 is built from 13 residues. Between the trimmed V and J ends, which lost 3 bases and 5 bases, there was a span of 10 bases. The CDR3 DNA sequence: TGTGCCAGCAGTTTTCTAGATCAGGAGACCCAGTACTTC. It specifies CASSFLDQETQYF.

This clonotype has a count of ten or more. This chain connects TRBV27 to TRBJ2-7; no reliable D call. CDR1 MNHEY and CDR2 SMNVEV come from the germline V gene (reference sequence). V was pared by 2 bases and J by 4 bases, with 9 bases between. CDR3 length: 13 residues. CDR3 sequence reads: CASSLAPGYEQYV. In nucleotides, the CDR3 is TGTGCCAGCAGTTTAGCCCCTGGGTACGAGCAGTACGTC.

This clonotype was detected ten times or more. This chain links TRBV4-1 with TRBJ2-1; 12 positions match TRBD2. CDR3 length equals 18 residues. In germline, CDR1 is MGHRA, CDR2 YSYEKL. V lost 0 bases, J lost 3 bases, and 6 bases stayed unmatched. The CDR3 loop is CASSQDQLAGGLYNEQFF. CDR3 bases: TGCGCCAGCAGCCAAGATCAACTAGCGGGGGGACTCTACAATGAGCAGTTCTTC.

This clonotype was counted ten times or more. V usage is TRBV5-1 and J usage is TRBJ2-7; maybe TRBD1 (6 bases). The germline CDR1 and CDR2 sequences are SGHRS and YFSETQ. This CDR3 contains 13 residues. Between the trimmed V and J ends, which lost 3 bases and 6 bases, there was a span of 13 bases. This CDR3 reads CASSSTQGSEQYV. In DNA form, the CDR3 reads TGCGCCAGCAGCTCCACCCAGGGGAGCGAGCAGTACGTC.

At least ten counts were recorded for this clonotype. The chain is built from TRBV27 and TRBJ2-1, with TRBD2 as a possible D gene (8 bases). The CDR3 sequence is 13 residues long. V was pared by 6 bases and J by 8 bases, with 14 bases between. Germline V gives CDR1 MNHEY, CDR2 SMNVEV (reference sequence). CDR3 nucleotide sequence: TGTGCCAGCAGCCCGGGAGGGGGCGATGAGCAGTTCTTC. It specifies CASSPGGGDEQFF.

This clonotype was counted many times. The chain carries TRBV12-5 and TRBJ2-7; D gene uncertain. CDR1 LGHNT and CDR2 FRNRAP come from the germline V gene. Trimming cost V 0 bases and J 3 bases, with 12 bases left between them. The CDR3 has 15 residues. In nucleotides, the CDR3 is TGTGCTAGTGGTTTGGTGAGCGACCCTCTCTACGAGCAGTACTTC. It codes for CASGLVSDPLYEQYF.